A single T cell receptor (beta chain) is shown here with its context. Its cognate antigen is unknown. These data originate in a study of OX40 agonist ivuxolimab in advanced cancers. Regarding the study as a whole: Some of the lowest clonal expansion was seen in partial responders at 0.1-3.0 mg/kg.

Systemic immunosuppression or autoimmune disease history was grounds to exclude patients. Between the trimmed V and J ends, which lost 7 bases and 7 bases, there was a span of 13 bases. The CDR3 length is 13 residues. Germline-derived CDR1 and CDR2 are SNHLY and FYNNEI. The repertoire was sequenced with immunoSEQ multiplex PCR; TCRdb's copy has only in-frame clones and lacks some. The table has 100,000 to 130,000 clones, about 91% seen once; the top ten hold about 1.2%. This receptor was identified in an adult with an advanced solid tumor such as melanoma, head and neck, liver or kidney cancer. Sequenced material: CD4+ or CD8+ T cells sorted from blood, taken in a trial of the OX40 agonist ivuxolimab. The chain employs TRBV2 and TRBJ1-4; D not resolved. In DNA form, the CDR3 reads TGTGCCAGCAACGGGGTGGGCGGTGAAAAACTGTTTTTT. Its translation: CASNGVGGEKLFF.